The 11 T cell receptor beta chains below all came from one sample that was sequenced in a study of T cell responses to AZD1222 COVID-19 vaccine. Using immunoSEQ multiplex PCR, the repertoire was profiled, and TCRdb retains in-frame clones only, with some absent. The table has roughly 180,000 clones, about 86% seen once. This specimen consisted of peripheral blood, obtained on day 0 of AZD1222 vaccination. The origin of the receptors is an adult in good health.

The chain employs TRBV10-1 and TRBJ2-1; D may be TRBD2 (6 bases). The V gene lost 0 bases and the J gene lost 9 bases, with 15 bases spanning the gap. Germline CDR1 WNHNN, CDR2 SYGVQD (reference sequence). The CDR3 spans 15 residues. Written as DNA, the CDR3 is TGCGCCAGCAGTGAGTCGGGTAGGGGAGGTGGTGAGCAGTTCTTC. Amino acid sequence: CASSESGRGGGEQFF.

The chain carries TRBV27 and TRBJ2-1; 9 bases match TRBD2. This CDR3 comprises 15 residues. Germline CDR1 MNHEY, CDR2 SMNVEV (reference sequence). Trimming at V came to 7 bases and at J to 1 base, leaving 5 bases not matched to a gene. The CDR3 bases are TGTGCCAGCACCATAGCGGGGGAGTCCTACAATGAGCAGTTCTTC. Amino acids: CASTIAGESYNEQFF.

The genes are TRBV16 and TRBJ2-2; the D gene is possibly TRBD1 (5 bases). V gave up 0 bases and J gave up 6 bases, with 11 bases separating them. Germline V gene lookup returns CDR1 KGHSY and CDR2 FQNENV. The CDR3 runs to 15 residues. The CDR3 nucleotides are TGTGCCAGCAGCCAATCTGACAGTGTGTCCGGGGAGCTGTTTTTT. This encodes CASSQSDSVSGELFF. Filled out from reference TRBV16 and TRBJ2-2, the complete variable domain reads GEEVAQTPKHLVRGEGQKAKLYCAPIKGHSYVFWYQQVLKNEFKFLISFQNENVFDETGMPKERFSAKCLPNSPCSLEIQATKLEDSAVYFCASSQSDSVSGELFFGEGSRLTVL.

This rearrangement joins TRBV24-1 to TRBJ2-3, with TRBD2 matching over 7 bases. CDR1 and CDR2 from the germline V gene are KGHDR and SFDVKD. V lost 4 bases and J lost 1; bases outside the gene matches: 10. The CDR3 spans 17 residues. The CDR3 is CATSEPTLGGGTDTQYF. The DNA of the CDR3 is TGTGCCACCAGTGAGCCCACCTTGGGAGGGGGCACAGATACGCAGTATTTT.

In this sample, this clone turned up a few times. V and J are TRBV10-1 and TRBJ2-5; TRBD2 is a possible D gene (6 bases). V was cut by 3 bases and J by 7 bases, with 18 bases left in between. CDR3 size: 15 residues. The germline V gene encodes CDR1 WNHNN and CDR2 SYGVQD (reference sequence). The CDR3 spells CASSEGSGPEGTQYF. CDR3 DNA sequence: TGCGCCAGCAGTGAAGGGAGCGGCCCGGAGGGGACCCAGTACTTC.

This rearrangement joins TRBV3-1 (or the pseudogene TRBV3-2) to TRBJ2-2, with 13 positions matching TRBD2. Germline CDR1 and CDR2: LGHDT and YNNKEL (reference sequence). The CDR3 length is 18 residues. Germline trimming cut 1 base from V and 5 bases from J; bases unmatched to any gene: 7. Here the CDR3 DNA reads TGTGCCAGCAGCCAAGCGACTAGCGGGGGGTTGGGGACCGGGGAGCTGTTTTTT. This encodes CASSQATSGGLGTGELFF.

A word on this clone: The junction departs from germline at one end; a sequencing error may be responsible. The chain has TRBV5-1 and TRBJ2-7, with D possibly matching TRBD1 (7 bases). CDR1 SGHRS and CDR2 YFSETQ come from the germline V gene. This CDR3 is built from 12 residues. CDR3 loop: CASSLNGPGGLF. For the CDR3, the DNA is TGCGCCAGCAGCTTGAACGGGCCAGGGGGACTGTTC.

The chain recombines TRBV5-1 with TRBJ2-2, with TRBD2 matching over 8 bases. Per the germline V gene, CDR1 is SGHRS and CDR2 is YFSETQ. Losses at the gene ends were 4 bases for V and 7 bases for J; bases not matched to a gene: 9. The CDR3 has 15 amino acids. CDR3 nucleotides: TGCGCCAGCAGCACCGACCGGACTAGCAGCGGGGAGCTGTTTTTT. It codes for CASSTDRTSSGELFF.

The V call is TRBV7-3, the J call TRBJ2-3; no clear D gene. V lost 5 bases, J lost 7 bases, and 10 bases lay in between. CDR3 size: 12 residues. The germline V gene encodes CDR1 SGHTA and CDR2 FQGTGA. CDR3 nucleotide sequence: TGTGCCAGCAGCGTGGATGCACATACGCAGTATTTT. Residues: CASSVDAHTQYF.

The V call is TRBV5-5, the J call TRBJ2-3; D possibly corresponds to TRBD1 (6 bases). This CDR3 has 14 amino acids. Germline V gene data show CDR1 as SGHKS and CDR2 as YYEKEE (reference sequence). CDR3 nucleotides: TGTGCAACCAACAGGGATTGGGGCACAGATACGCAGTATTTT. It codes for CATNRDWGTDTQYF.

The chain combines TRBV20-1 with TRBJ2-1; D gene ambiguous. The CDR3 runs 9 residues. Germline V gene lookup returns CDR1 DFQATT and CDR2 SNEGSKA (reference sequence). Trimming removed 6 bases at V and 10 bases at J, with 7 bases between. This chain's CDR3 is CSAGVEQFF. In DNA form, the CDR3 reads TGCAGTGCCGGCGTAGAGCAGTTCTTC.